These T cell receptor beta chains were read from a single sample in a study of early T cells in non-severe SARS-CoV-2 infection. TCRdb redid the calling of the 5' RACE reads with MiXCR, one entry per CDR3 protein. The sample holds 25,000 to 35,000 distinct CDR3 sequences, 6.6% seen once. Specimen: whole blood. Receptor source: an adult who was a healthcare worker with PCR-confirmed SARS-CoV-2 infection or an uninfected control (not recorded which). CDR3s include the opening cysteine and the closing phenylalanine or tryptophan. A D gene is named only where the DNA matches it firmly. Clone size is given for some rows only: seen once, a few or many times, or a class if the clone is expanded.

TRBV6-6,-,TRBJ2-2,-,TGTGCCAGCAGTTACCGACTGCGGATCGGGGAGCTGTTTTTT,CASSYRLRIGELFF
TRBV20-1,-,TRBJ2-5,many,TGCAGTGCTAGAGACTTCGGCTTCAAAGAGACCCAGTACTTC,CSARDFGFKETQYF
TRBV6-5,-,TRBJ2-5,many,TGTGCCAGCAGTTACTCTCGGTCCCACGAGACCCAGTACTTC,CASSYSRSHETQYF
TRBV7-7,TRBD2,TRBJ2-1,many,TGTGCCAGCAGTTTAGCGGGAGAGGCAAATGAGCAGTTCTTC,CASSLAGEANEQFF
TRBV10-3,-,TRBJ2-3,many,TGTGCCATCAGCCGGGACCCCCTCGCCCACACAGATACGCAGTATTTT,CAISRDPLAHTDTQYF
TRBV29-1,TRBD2,TRBJ2-1,many,TGCAGCGTTTTGTTTACTAGCGGGTACAATGAGCAGTTCTTC,CSVLFTSGYNEQFF
TRBV5-1,TRBD1,TRBJ1-1,few,TGCGCCAGCAGAACACAGGGGGACACTGAAGCTTTCTTT,CASRTQGDTEAFF
TRBV6-2/TRBV6-3,-,TRBJ1-1,few,TGTGCCAGCAGTTACATCTATGGACTGATCAACACTGAAGCTTTCTTT,CASSYIYGLINTEAFF
TRBV7-9,-,TRBJ1-1,many,TGTGCCGGGAGACAGCACACTGAAGCTTTCTTT,CAGRQHTEAFF
TRBV20-1,TRBD2,TRBJ2-1,-,TGCAGTGCTAGAGGGGGAGCGGGAGACGTGGCGCGGGAGCAGTTCTTC,CSARGGAGDVAREQFF
TRBV5-6,TRBD2,TRBJ2-1,few,TGTGCCAGCAGCTTGATCCAAGCGGGAGGGCTAGGAGGTGAGCAGTTCTTC,CASSLIQAGGLGGEQFF
TRBV13,-,TRBJ1-1,many,TGTGCCAGCAGCTTAGCGGTTACTGAAGCTTTCTTT,CASSLAVTEAFF
TRBV18,-,TRBJ2-7,many,TGTGCCAGCTCAGAGGTCAGGGGATACGAGCAGTACTTC,CASSEVRGYEQYF
TRBV2,-,TRBJ1-6,many,TGTGCCAGCTCTTGGGAGGTTTCCTCCTATAATTCGCCCCTCCACTTT,CASSWEVSSYNSPLHF
TRBV10-2,TRBD1,TRBJ2-1,many,TGCGCCAGCAGTGAAAGACAGGGAGCCAACAATGAGCAGTTCTTC,CASSERQGANNEQFF
TRBV21-1,-,TRBJ1-2,many,TGTGCCAGCAGTCGCGGACAGGAGGCCTTTAACTATGGCTACACCTTC,CASSRGQEAFNYGYTF
TRBV20-1,-,TRBJ1-4,many,TGCAGTGCTAGAGCATATAATGAAAAACTGTTTTTT,CSARAYNEKLFF
TRBV7-8,TRBD2,TRBJ2-1,-,TGTGCCAGCAGCTTGCGGGAGGGAAGGGATGAGCAGTTCTTC,CASSLREGRDEQFF
TRBV9,-,TRBJ1-1,-,TGTGCCAGCAGCGTAGAAATGAACACTGAAGCTTTCTTT,CASSVEMNTEAFF
TRBV14,TRBD1,TRBJ2-3,few,TGTGCCAGCAGCTGGACAGGGGACTTTGCCGATACGCAGTATTTT,CASSWTGDFADTQYF
TRBV5-6,TRBD2,TRBJ2-1,many,TGTGCCAGCAGCGAATACAGGCTAGCGGGAGGGTCCTACAATGAGCAGTTCTTC,CASSEYRLAGGSYNEQFF
TRBV6-2/TRBV6-3,-,TRBJ2-5,few,TGTGCCAGCCTAAGAGAAGAGACCCAGTACTTC,CASLREETQYF
TRBV11-2,TRBD1,TRBJ1-2,many,TGTGCCAGCAGCTCACACCGGGACAGGTTCTATGGCTACACCTTC,CASSSHRDRFYGYTF
TRBV20-1,TRBD1,TRBJ2-7,many,TGCAGTGCTAGAACGGGGACAGGTTTGAACGAGCAGTACTTC,CSARTGTGLNEQYF
TRBV15,-,TRBJ1-4,many,TGTGCCACCAGCGCTACCCGGACGGCTAATGAAAAACTGTTTTTT,CATSATRTANEKLFF
TRBV18,TRBD1,TRBJ2-5,many,TGTGCCAGCTCACCACCTAATACAGGGGATCGCTATCCACAAGAGACCCAGTACTTC,CASSPPNTGDRYPQETQYF
TRBV29-1,-,TRBJ2-3,-,TGCAGCGTTGGGACTTTAGCGGTTACTAGCACAGATACGCAGTATTTT,CSVGTLAVTSTDTQYF
TRBV7-9,TRBD2,TRBJ2-7,many,TGTGCCAGCGCGACTAGCGGCTCCTACGAGCAGTACTTC,CASATSGSYEQYF
TRBV4-3,-,TRBJ2-7,few,TGCGCCAGCAGCCAAGACCGACTTAGCCTTTACGAGCAGTACTTC,CASSQDRLSLYEQYF
TRBV7-2,TRBD1,TRBJ1-2,-,TGTGCCAGCAGCTCAGAACCGGGACAGGGGTCTGGCTACACCTTC,CASSSEPGQGSGYTF
TRBV7-6,-,TRBJ2-1,few,TGTGCCAGCAGCTCGGGGCCCTCCTACAATGAGCAGTTCTTC,CASSSGPSYNEQFF
TRBV13,-,TRBJ2-4,many,TGTGCCAGCAGCTTAGGGATAGAGCGGAGAAACATTCAGTACTTC,CASSLGIERRNIQYF
TRBV24-1,TRBD2,TRBJ2-1,many,TGTGCCACCAGTGATAATCCCGGGACTAGCGGGAGCGTGGGAAATGAGCAGTTCTTC,CATSDNPGTSGSVGNEQFF
TRBV6-2/TRBV6-3,TRBD2,TRBJ2-5,many,TGTGCCAGCAGCCGGACTAGCAGATCCCAAGAGACCCAGTACTTC,CASSRTSRSQETQYF
TRBV7-2,TRBD1,TRBJ1-1,many,TGTGCCAGCAGCTTGGCTGTTGGGACAGGGGGTTTGGCTTTCTTT,CASSLAVGTGGLAFF
TRBV19,TRBD1,TRBJ1-5,many,TGTGCCAGTAGTATCTTGACAGGGGTCAATCAGCCCCAGCATTTT,CASSILTGVNQPQHF
TRBV28,-,TRBJ1-1,many,TGTGCCAGCAGCCCCGCGGGACATTTGAACACTGAAGCTTTCTTT,CASSPAGHLNTEAFF
TRBV6-5,TRBD1,TRBJ2-2,many,TGTGCCAGCAGGGTTATTGACAGGGCCGGGGAGCTGTTTTTT,CASRVIDRAGELFF
TRBV20-1,TRBD2,TRBJ2-1,few,TGCAGTGCTCCTCGGACTAGCTCGCTCAATGAGCAGTTCTTC,CSAPRTSSLNEQFF
TRBV2,TRBD2,TRBJ2-7,few,TGTGCCAGCAACGCGGGAGAGGTCAACGAGCAGTACTTC,CASNAGEVNEQYF
TRBV4-1,-,TRBJ1-4,few,TGCGCCAGCAGCCGTCAGGCCGCAACTAATGAAAAACTGTTTTTT,CASSRQAATNEKLFF
TRBV18,TRBD2,TRBJ2-7,many,TGTGCCAGCTCACCAAAGCGGGGAGGTGAGCAGTACTTC,CASSPKRGGEQYF
TRBV9,-,TRBJ2-5,many,TGTGCCAGCAGCGTAGGTTCTGGAGCCCAAGAGACCCAGTACTTC,CASSVGSGAQETQYF
TRBV10-2,TRBD2,TRBJ2-1,many,TGCGCCATCGGACTAGCGGCCTTTCAGGGCGAGCAGTTCTTC,CAIGLAAFQGEQFF
TRBV7-8,TRBD1,TRBJ1-5,many,TGTGCCAGCAGCGCCGGGACAGGGGGGTTTCAGCCCCAGCATTTT,CASSAGTGGFQPQHF
TRBV28,-,TRBJ2-7,few,TGTGCCAGCAGTTTAGTAGGATTGAGAGTACCCGCTTCCTCCTACGAGCAGTACTTC,CASSLVGLRVPASSYEQYF
TRBV5-1,-,TRBJ2-3,many,TGCGCCAGCAGATCTCCTGGCGGGGATACGCAGTATTTT,CASRSPGGDTQYF
TRBV6-5,-,TRBJ2-7,many,TGTGCCAGCAGTTACTATTCCAGCTACGAGCAGTACTTC,CASSYYSSYEQYF
TRBV5-1,-,TRBJ2-2,many,TGCGCCAGCAGCTTGGCTCCGAACACCGGGGAGCTGTTTTTT,CASSLAPNTGELFF
TRBV9,-,TRBJ1-5,many,TGTGCCAGCAGCCGCGGGGCCTCCCCTCTGGAGCCCCAGCATTTT,CASSRGASPLEPQHF
TRBV18,-,TRBJ1-1,many,TGTGCCAGCTCACCCAACGCCAGGACCGTGAACACTGAAGCTTTCTTT,CASSPNARTVNTEAFF
TRBV5-4,-,TRBJ2-1,many,TGTGCCAGCCGACTATCCAGGGAGTTGAGAGAGAATGAGCAGTTCTTC,CASRLSRELRENEQFF
TRBV5-1,-,TRBJ2-7,many,TGCGCCAGCAGCTTGTCTCCGGGGGCTGTGAACGAGCAGTACTTC,CASSLSPGAVNEQYF
TRBV19,-,TRBJ2-2,many,TGTGCCAGTAGTATCTGGCTCCTATCGAACACCGGGGAGCTGTTTTTT,CASSIWLLSNTGELFF
TRBV20-1,-,TRBJ2-7,-,TGCAGTGCTAGAGCCCTCGGCGCAGGGGACTACGAGCAGTACTTC,CSARALGAGDYEQYF